The T cell receptor (beta chain) under discussion was sequenced for a study of early T cells in non-severe SARS-CoV-2 infection. Study-wide context: Sequencing input comprised bulk RNA from unsorted whole blood; chain pairing was not available. Findings and caveats of the study: Matches to VDJdb favored anti-spike CD8 responses and missed private and CD4 specificities.

This clonotype was observed a handful of times. Its antigen is still unknown. Unique molecular identifiers were attached to individual cDNA molecules. TCRdb passed the 5' RACE reads through MiXCR, listing each CDR3 protein once. The sample yields roughly 100,000 distinct CDR3 sequences, 13% to 15% seen once. The junction had 13 bases not matched to a gene; V was cut back by 5 bases and J by 1 base. Germline V gene sequence: CDR1 MNHEY, CDR2 SVGAGI. This CDR3 has 18 residues. The receptor's source is an adult who was a healthcare worker with PCR-confirmed SARS-CoV-2 infection or an uninfected control (not recorded which). The chain carries TRBV6-5 and TRBJ2-7; TRBD2 agrees at 11 bases. Material for sequencing was whole blood. The CDR3 nucleotides are TGTGCCAGCAGTACCTCACGGGGTCTAGCGGGGGGTTCCTACGAGCAGTACTTC. It is translated as CASSTSRGLAGGSYEQYF.